A selection of T cell receptor beta chains follows, all from one sample in a study of T cell repertoires in cytomegalovirus infection. What these receptors recognize is not known. TCRdb called the reads again in MiXCR, with one record for every CDR3 protein. Seen here are 200,000 or so distinct CDR3 sequences, around 40% observed once, and the top ten hold about 60%. Sequences were derived from CD8+ T cells from cultured PBMCs, sampled from culture after CMV antigen stimulation. These receptors were obtained from a human donor in good health (CMV status not recorded). Some clones in this sample may be carry-over from other donors' samples. Each CDR3 is given with its conserved first and last residue. Fields, in order: J gene, D gene, CDR3 length, clone size, V gene, CDR3 DNA, CDR3 protein. D genes are given only for firm matches. Size tells how often a clone was seen (once, few, many) or the class of an expanded clone, and some rows leave it out.

j_gene: TRBJ2-6
d_gene: TRBD1
len: 19
abundance: -
v_gene: TRBV7-6
CDR3nt: TGTGCCAGCAGCTTAGGGACCGGGACAGGATACTCTGGGGCCAACGTCCTGACTTTC
CDR3aa: CASSLGTGTGYSGANVLTF

j_gene: TRBJ2-1
d_gene: TRBD2
len: 17
abundance: -
v_gene: TRBV5-1
CDR3nt: TGCGCCAGCAGCCTGTACCCGGAAAGCGGGAAGACCGATGAGCAGTTCTTC
CDR3aa: CASSLYPESGKTDEQFF

j_gene: TRBJ2-2
d_gene: -
len: 13
abundance: -
v_gene: TRBV7-9
CDR3nt: TGTGCCACGCGCTACGGTGGGGCCGGGGAGCTGTTTTTT
CDR3aa: CATRYGGAGELFF

j_gene: TRBJ2-7
d_gene: TRBD2
len: 12
abundance: -
v_gene: TRBV10-3
CDR3nt: TGTGCCATCAGTGACGGACTAGCGATAGGGGACTTC
CDR3aa: CAISDGLAIGDF

j_gene: TRBJ1-5
d_gene: -
len: 12
abundance: -
v_gene: TRBV27
CDR3nt: TGTGCCAGCGCAGGTCCCAATCAGCCCCAGCATTTT
CDR3aa: CASAGPNQPQHF

j_gene: TRBJ2-3
d_gene: TRBD1
len: 16
abundance: -
v_gene: TRBV6-6
CDR3nt: TGTGCCAGCAGTGCTTCCAGGGGGCCGGGCACAGATACGCAGTATTTT
CDR3aa: CASSASRGPGTDTQYF

j_gene: TRBJ1-6
d_gene: TRBD1
len: 14
abundance: -
v_gene: TRBV2
CDR3nt: TGTGCCAGCAGTGGAGGGACAGAGCGTAACACCCTCCACTTT
CDR3aa: CASSGGTERNTLHF

j_gene: TRBJ2-7
d_gene: TRBD1
len: 16
abundance: few
v_gene: TRBV7-3
CDR3nt: TGTGCCAGCAGCGCTACTGGGACAGGGGGCGGCTACGAGCAGTACTTC
CDR3aa: CASSATGTGGGYEQYF

j_gene: TRBJ1-2
d_gene: -
len: 13
abundance: -
v_gene: TRBV11-2
CDR3nt: TGTGCCAGCACCTACGGGCGAAAATCTGGCTACACCTTC
CDR3aa: CASTYGRKSGYTF

j_gene: TRBJ2-1
d_gene: TRBD1
len: 15
abundance: -
v_gene: TRBV28
CDR3nt: TGTGCCAGCAGTTTAGTGACAGGGGGCGTCGACTCCCGGTTCTTC
CDR3aa: CASSLVTGGVDSRFF

j_gene: TRBJ1-1
d_gene: -
len: 13
abundance: many
v_gene: TRBV18
CDR3nt: TGTGCCACTCTAGGGGGGACCGGCACTGAAGCTTTCTTT
CDR3aa: CATLGGTGTEAFF

j_gene: TRBJ1-2
d_gene: TRBD1
len: 15
abundance: few
v_gene: TRBV7-9
CDR3nt: TGTGCCAGCAGCTTAGCGGGACAGGGCGACTATGGCTACACCTTC
CDR3aa: CASSLAGQGDYGYTF

j_gene: TRBJ2-5
d_gene: -
len: 13
abundance: -
v_gene: TRBV7-7
CDR3nt: TGTGCCAGCAGCCATCCTTACGGGGGGACCCAGTACTTC
CDR3aa: CASSHPYGGTQYF

j_gene: TRBJ2-7
d_gene: TRBD2
len: 16
abundance: -
v_gene: TRBV20-1
CDR3nt: TGCAGTGCTAGGACCGGGACTAGCGGGTTAATCTACGAGCAGTACTTC
CDR3aa: CSARTGTSGLIYEQYF

j_gene: TRBJ2-7
d_gene: -
len: 14
abundance: -
v_gene: TRBV6-6
CDR3nt: TGTGCCAGCAGTTACAAGGGACACACCTACGAGCAGTACTTC
CDR3aa: CASSYKGHTYEQYF

j_gene: TRBJ2-7
d_gene: -
len: 14
abundance: -
v_gene: TRBV7-9
CDR3nt: TGTGCCAGCAGCCGGACGGGCTCCACCTACGAGCAGTACTTC
CDR3aa: CASSRTGSTYEQYF

j_gene: TRBJ2-7
d_gene: -
len: 14
abundance: -
v_gene: TRBV6-1
CDR3nt: TGTGCCAGCAGCTACCGGCGGACGTCCTACGAGCAGTACTTC
CDR3aa: CASSYRRTSYEQYF

j_gene: TRBJ2-2
d_gene: TRBD1
len: 14
abundance: once
v_gene: TRBV27
CDR3nt: TGTGCCAGCCGCAGGGGGCCAAACACCGGGGAGCTGTTTTTT
CDR3aa: CASRRGPNTGELFF

j_gene: TRBJ1-1
d_gene: -
len: 15
abundance: many
v_gene: TRBV7-9
CDR3nt: TGTGCCAGCAGCTTAGCGCTGGGCCGGAACGCTGAAGCTTTCTTT
CDR3aa: CASSLALGRNAEAFF

j_gene: TRBJ2-7
d_gene: -
len: 15
abundance: once
v_gene: TRBV10-3
CDR3nt: TGTGCCATCAGTGCCCCTTTACAGACATCCTACGAGCAGTACTTC
CDR3aa: CAISAPLQTSYEQYF

j_gene: TRBJ1-5
d_gene: -
len: 19
abundance: few
v_gene: TRBV7-5
CDR3nt: -
CDR3aa: CISVPEAFATLSSNQPQHF

j_gene: TRBJ1-2
d_gene: -
len: 16
abundance: few
v_gene: TRBV3-1
CDR3nt: TGTGCCAGCAGCCCGGAAGGACCTCAGTCCAACTATGGCTACACCTTC
CDR3aa: CASSPEGPQSNYGYTF

j_gene: TRBJ1-1
d_gene: TRBD1
len: 16
abundance: few
v_gene: TRBV7-6
CDR3nt: TGTGCCAGCAGCTCCCTTTCGACAGGGCTGAACACTGAAGCTTTCTTT
CDR3aa: CASSSLSTGLNTEAFF

j_gene: TRBJ2-5
d_gene: TRBD1
len: 15
abundance: -
v_gene: TRBV6-2/TRBV6-3
CDR3nt: TGTGCCAGCAGTTACTTATGGGACAGCCAAGAGACCCAGTACTTC
CDR3aa: CASSYLWDSQETQYF

j_gene: TRBJ2-2
d_gene: TRBD1
len: 15
abundance: few
v_gene: TRBV29-1
CDR3nt: TGCAGCGTCAGATACAGGGGGCAGAACACCGGGGAGCTGTTTTTT
CDR3aa: CSVRYRGQNTGELFF

j_gene: TRBJ2-1
d_gene: -
len: 14
abundance: -
v_gene: TRBV28
CDR3nt: TGTGCCAGCCAACGGGGGGCCACGAGGGACGAGCAGTTCTTC
CDR3aa: CASQRGATRDEQFF

j_gene: TRBJ1-1
d_gene: TRBD1
len: 15
abundance: once
v_gene: TRBV5-4
CDR3nt: TGTGCCAGCAGCTCGACAGGGCAGGCGAGAACTGAAGCTTTCTTT
CDR3aa: CASSSTGQARTEAFF

j_gene: TRBJ1-2
d_gene: -
len: 12
abundance: -
v_gene: TRBV7-2
CDR3nt: TGTGCCAGCAGCTTAGCGGGTCAAGGCTGCACCTTC
CDR3aa: CASSLAGQGCTF

j_gene: TRBJ2-4
d_gene: TRBD2
len: 16
abundance: -
v_gene: TRBV13
CDR3nt: TGTGCCAGCAGCTTATCTGGGACTACCTCCAAAAACATTCAGTACTTC
CDR3aa: CASSLSGTTSKNIQYF

j_gene: TRBJ2-5
d_gene: -
len: 13
abundance: -
v_gene: TRBV28
CDR3nt: TGTGCCAGCAGTTTTGAGGGGCGGGAGACCCAGTACTTC
CDR3aa: CASSFEGRETQYF

j_gene: TRBJ1-2
d_gene: -
len: 17
abundance: -
v_gene: TRBV27
CDR3nt: TGTGCCAGCAGTTTCAACCGCTTGGGAGGGGCAAACTATGGCTACACCTTC
CDR3aa: CASSFNRLGGANYGYTF

j_gene: TRBJ1-2
d_gene: -
len: 16
abundance: -
v_gene: TRBV7-2
CDR3nt: TGTGCCAGCATCATGAAGCGGGACAAGGGACTTGGGGGCTACACCTTC
CDR3aa: CASIMKRDKGLGGYTF

j_gene: TRBJ1-1
d_gene: -
len: 16
abundance: -
v_gene: TRBV12-3/TRBV12-4
CDR3nt: TGTGCCAGCAGTGAAAGGCTCATGGCAAGGAACACTGAAGCTTTCTTT
CDR3aa: CASSERLMARNTEAFF

j_gene: TRBJ2-3
d_gene: -
len: 15
abundance: once
v_gene: TRBV11-2
CDR3nt: TGTGCCAGCAGCTTAGAGTATAGAAGGCCAGATACGCAGTATTTT
CDR3aa: CASSLEYRRPDTQYF

j_gene: TRBJ2-5
d_gene: -
len: 15
abundance: -
v_gene: TRBV27
CDR3nt: TGTGCCAGCAGTTTACTTGGGGCGATCCAAGAGACCCAGTACTTC
CDR3aa: CASSLLGAIQETQYF

j_gene: TRBJ2-1
d_gene: TRBD2
len: 13
abundance: few
v_gene: TRBV7-6
CDR3nt: TGTGCCAGCAGCTTATGGGAGGGCAATGAGCAGTTCTTC
CDR3aa: CASSLWEGNEQFF

j_gene: TRBJ2-1
d_gene: TRBD1
len: 13
abundance: few
v_gene: TRBV10-3
CDR3nt: TGTGCCAACGCGGGACAGGGGGAGAATGAGCAGTTCTTC
CDR3aa: CANAGQGENEQFF

j_gene: TRBJ2-5
d_gene: -
len: 17
abundance: -
v_gene: TRBV10-3
CDR3nt: TGTGCCATCAGTGAGTCGACTCTGGCCGCAGCCGAAGAGACCCAGTACTTC
CDR3aa: CAISESTLAAAEETQYF

j_gene: TRBJ2-7
d_gene: TRBD1
len: 14
abundance: -
v_gene: TRBV19
CDR3nt: TGTGCCAGTAGTATACCCGGGACAGCCTACGAGCAGTACTTC
CDR3aa: CASSIPGTAYEQYF

j_gene: TRBJ1-1
d_gene: -
len: 16
abundance: -
v_gene: TRBV7-9
CDR3nt: TGTGCCAGCAGCTTAAAACCGGGACTCGCTAACACTGAAGCTTTCTTT
CDR3aa: CASSLKPGLANTEAFF

j_gene: TRBJ2-1
d_gene: TRBD2
len: 20
abundance: -
v_gene: TRBV11-2
CDR3nt: TGTGCCAGCAGCCTTATAGCGGGACTAGTCCGAATGGGCTCCTACAATGAGCAGTTCTTC
CDR3aa: CASSLIAGLVRMGSYNEQFF

j_gene: TRBJ2-7
d_gene: -
len: 15
abundance: few
v_gene: TRBV7-8
CDR3nt: TGTGCCAGCAGCTTAGCGGTGGGACCCCTCAGCGAGCAGTACTTC
CDR3aa: CASSLAVGPLSEQYF

j_gene: TRBJ1-6
d_gene: -
len: 13
abundance: -
v_gene: TRBV7-9
CDR3nt: TGTGCCAGCAGCTCCTCAGGGGCGCGACCCCTCCACTTT
CDR3aa: CASSSSGARPLHF

j_gene: TRBJ2-7
d_gene: TRBD1
len: 15
abundance: few
v_gene: TRBV11-1
CDR3nt: TGTGCCAGCAGCCCGACTCGACAGGGTTCCTACGAGCAGTACTTC
CDR3aa: CASSPTRQGSYEQYF

j_gene: TRBJ2-7
d_gene: -
len: 14
abundance: -
v_gene: TRBV12-3/TRBV12-4
CDR3nt: TGTGCCAGCAGTTTTGAGGACGAAGCCTACGAGCAGTACTTC
CDR3aa: CASSFEDEAYEQYF

j_gene: TRBJ1-1
d_gene: TRBD1
len: 15
abundance: few
v_gene: TRBV7-9
CDR3nt: TGTGCCGGGACTTTAGGGATGGACAGGAGGACTGAAGCTTTCTTT
CDR3aa: CAGTLGMDRRTEAFF

j_gene: TRBJ2-7
d_gene: -
len: 12
abundance: few
v_gene: TRBV4-1
CDR3nt: TGCGCCAGCAGCCAAGATCAACACGAGCAGTACTTC
CDR3aa: CASSQDQHEQYF

j_gene: TRBJ1-5
d_gene: -
len: 13
abundance: -
v_gene: TRBV20-1
CDR3nt: TGCAGTGCTGGGCGAAATAGCAATCAGCCCCAGCATTTT
CDR3aa: CSAGRNSNQPQHF

j_gene: TRBJ2-1
d_gene: -
len: 13
abundance: many
v_gene: TRBV25-1
CDR3nt: TGTGCCAGCAGTGAAGGCTGGGTTAATGAGCAGTTCTTC
CDR3aa: CASSEGWVNEQFF

j_gene: TRBJ2-3
d_gene: -
len: 18
abundance: -
v_gene: TRBV10-3
CDR3nt: TGTGCCATCAGTGAGTCCGGGCGGAATGGGGCCTTCACAGATACGCAGTATTTT
CDR3aa: CAISESGRNGAFTDTQYF

j_gene: TRBJ2-1
d_gene: -
len: 15
abundance: -
v_gene: TRBV11-2
CDR3nt: TGTGCCAGCAGCTTAAGATGGACAGAGTACAATGAGCAGTTCTTC
CDR3aa: CASSLRWTEYNEQFF

j_gene: TRBJ1-5
d_gene: TRBD1
len: 15
abundance: -
v_gene: TRBV27
CDR3nt: TGTGCCAGCAGTTTTGACAGGGGGCCAAATCAGCCCCAGCATTTT
CDR3aa: CASSFDRGPNQPQHF

j_gene: TRBJ1-1
d_gene: -
len: 15
abundance: -
v_gene: TRBV4-1
CDR3nt: TGCGCCAGCAGCCGGCCAGGGACATTGAACACTGAAGCTTTCTTT
CDR3aa: CASSRPGTLNTEAFF